One and the same sample provided the 28 T cell receptor beta chains below, sequenced in a study of blood T cell repertoires in COVID-19. Clones were sequenced by immunoSEQ multiplex PCR, and TCRdb holds only the in-frame ones, with some missing. Of under 100,000 clones listed, around 90% are singletons. The sequenced sample consisted of peripheral blood. The source is a man aged 25 to 45 with acute or convalescent COVID-19.

The chain joins TRBV9 to TRBJ2-7; 7 bases line up with TRBD1. CDR1 and CDR2 from the germline V gene are SGDLS and YYNGEE. J was trimmed by 5 bases and V by 3 bases; bases with no gene match: 11. The CDR3 is 15 amino acids. Here the CDR3 reads CASSANLQGKHEQYF. CDR3 bases: TGTGCCAGCAGCGCCAATTTACAGGGGAAGCACGAGCAGTACTTC.

This sequence joins TRBV19 and TRBJ2-3; TRBD1 matches 9 bases. V shed 5 bases and J 5 bases; nucleotides not matched to a gene: 11. The germline V gene encodes CDR1 LNHDA and CDR2 SQIVND (reference sequence). The CDR3 sequence is 16 residues long. The CDR3 nucleotides are TGTGCCAGTAGTCCTCTCGGACAGGGGTTGGGAGATACGCAGTATTTT. This gives the protein CASSPLGQGLGDTQYF. Supplemented by reference TRBV19 and TRBJ2-3, the full variable domain reads DGGITQSPKYLFRKEGQNVTLSCEQNLNHDAMYWYRQDPGQGLRLIYYSQIVNDFQKGDIAEGYSVSREKKESFPLTVTSAQKNPTAFYLCASSPLGQGLGDTQYFGPGTRLTVL.

This chain links TRBV12-3 or TRBV12-4 with TRBJ1-6; possibly TRBD1 for D (5 bases). V was shortened by 3 bases and J by 10 bases, with 10 bases between the two germline ends. This CDR3 comprises 13 residues. This CDR3 is CASSFQGGSPLHF. Written as DNA, the CDR3 is TGTGCCAGCAGTTTTCAGGGTGGCTCACCCCTCCACTTT.

The chain employs TRBV19 and TRBJ2-2; 7 positions agree with TRBD1. V was pared by 1 base and J by 9 bases, with 2 bases of the junction left unmatched. CDR1 LNHDA and CDR2 SQIVND come from the germline V gene (reference sequence). The length of the CDR3 is 13 residues. As DNA, the CDR3 is TGTGCCAGTAGTATAGTAGGGGGCAGGGAGCTGTTTTTT. Amino acid sequence: CASSIVGGRELFF.

DNA of the CDR3: TGTGCCAGCGGCCCCCGGGAGTACTATGGCTACACCTTC. It is translated as CASGPREYYGYTF. The V call is TRBV6-5, the J call TRBJ1-2; D uncertain. The CDR3 sequence is 13 residues long. With 8 bases removed from V and 3 bases from J, the gap between germline ends came to 13 bases. CDR1 and CDR2 (germline): MNHEY, SVGAGI.

DNA for the CDR3: TGTGCCAGCGAGGGCCGTAACACCGGGGAGCTGTTTTTT. Protein: CASEGRNTGELFF. The chain uses TRBV9 and TRBJ2-2, with D possibly being TRBD2 (5 bases). This CDR3 has 13 amino acids. V was cut by 7 bases and J by 2 bases, with 9 bases left in between. The germline V gene encodes CDR1 SGDLS and CDR2 YYNGEE.

The J gene is TRBJ2-7, the V gene TRBV19; D is perhaps TRBD1 (6 bases). The V end was cut by 5 bases, the J end by 2 bases, with 10 bases between. This CDR3 is built from 13 residues. Germline V gene sequence: CDR1 LNHDA, CDR2 SQIVND (reference sequence). Here the CDR3 reads CASSSGTPYEQYF. Written as DNA, the CDR3 is TGTGCCAGTAGTTCCGGGACACCCTACGAGCAGTACTTC.

The chain couples TRBV7-2 to TRBJ2-3, with D perhaps TRBD2 (5 bases). V shed 1 base and J shed 3 bases, with 11 bases lying between them. Germline values: CDR1 SGHTA, CDR2 FQGNSA. The CDR3 length is 15 residues. The CDR3 here is CASSLVASQTDTQYF. CDR3 DNA sequence: TGTGCCAGCAGCTTAGTGGCTAGCCAAACAGATACGCAGTATTTT.

The chain is built from TRBV6-2 or TRBV6-3 and TRBJ2-7, with TRBD1 matching 8 bases. V lost 6 bases and J lost 6; bases outside the gene matches: 16. Germline-derived CDR1 and CDR2 are MNHEY and SVGEGT. The CDR3 sequence is 16 residues long. The CDR3 DNA reads TGTGCCAGCAGCTCCGGGACAGGCTTTCTTCTGCGCGAGCAGTACTTC. Protein: CASSSGTGFLLREQYF.

The rearrangement uses TRBV9 and TRBJ2-5; the D is unclear. Per germline, CDR1 SGDLS and CDR2 YYNGEE. V lost 3 bases and J lost 2, with 8 bases in between. The CDR3 is 13 residues long. The CDR3 loop reads CASSGRQQETQYF. CDR3 nucleotides: TGTGCCAGCAGCGGCCGCCAGCAAGAGACCCAGTACTTC.

The rearrangement links TRBV7-3 to TRBJ2-2; the match to TRBD1 covers 7 bases. This CDR3 spans 14 amino acids. Germline V gene sequence: CDR1 SGHTA, CDR2 FQGTGA. V trimming: 10 bases; J trimming: 3 bases; junction bases outside the gene matches: 8. This CDR3 is CATRRQGDTGELFF. DNA of the CDR3: TGTGCCACCCGCCGACAGGGAGACACCGGGGAGCTGTTTTTT.

V gene TRBV4-1 combines with J gene TRBJ2-1; D is undetermined. Trimming stripped 4 bases from V and 3 bases from J, with 13 bases between. Germline V gives CDR1 MGHRA, CDR2 YSYEKL. CDR3 length: 15 amino acids. The CDR3 protein is CASSPTPPGYNEQFF. CDR3 DNA: TGCGCCAGCAGCCCCACACCACCTGGCTACAATGAGCAGTTCTTC.

This clone was seen more than once but under ten times. This chain links TRBV5-4 with TRBJ2-7; 11 bases line up with TRBD2. Germline trimming cut 10 bases from V and 7 bases from J; bases unmatched to any gene: 10. The germline V gene encodes CDR1 SGHNT and CDR2 YYREEE (reference sequence). The CDR3 has 13 residues. The CDR3 loop is CAAQLAGVREQYF. The CDR3 DNA reads TGTGCCGCCCAACTAGCGGGAGTACGGGAGCAGTACTTC.

The chain is built from TRBV29-1 and TRBJ1-1; D is perhaps TRBD1 (6 bases). The germline V gene encodes CDR1 SQVTM and CDR2 ANQGSEA. CDR3 length: 17 amino acids. V was trimmed by 4 bases and J by 3 bases, leaving 24 bases between them. The CDR3: CSVAHTGISRMDTEAFF. Here the CDR3 DNA reads TGCAGCGTTGCCCACACAGGGATCTCCAGGATGGACACTGAAGCTTTCTTT.

The rearrangement uses TRBV24-1 and TRBJ2-1; tentative D call: TRBD2 (6 bases). The V end lost 4 bases, the J end lost 6 bases, and 12 bases lay between the germline ends. Germline-derived CDR1 and CDR2 are KGHDR and SFDVKD. This CDR3 comprises 14 residues. The CDR3 reads CATSDPTRLNEQFF. In DNA form, the CDR3 reads TGTGCCACCAGTGACCCGACTAGGCTCAATGAGCAGTTCTTC.

This clone was observed a few times. The chain recombines TRBV28 with TRBJ1-5; tentatively, D is TRBD1 (5 bases). CDR3 size: 15 residues. From germline, CDR1 is MDHEN and CDR2 SYDVKM. Trimming took 6 bases from V and 6 from J, leaving 18 bases between them. CDR3 nucleotides: TGTGCCAGCAGAGACCCCCAGGGCTTTGGTCAGCCCCAGCATTTT. Translation gives CASRDPQGFGQPQHF.

V and J are TRBV7-2 and TRBJ2-2, with TRBD2 matching 16 bases. CDR3 size: 19 residues. CDR1 and CDR2 from the germline V gene are SGHTA and FQGNSA. V shed 3 bases and J 4 bases; nucleotides not matched to a gene: 8. The CDR3 protein is CASSFKGLAGGPSTGELFF. The DNA of the CDR3 is TGTGCCAGCAGCTTTAAGGGACTAGCGGGAGGGCCGAGCACCGGGGAGCTGTTTTTT.

V is TRBV5-1 and J is TRBJ2-7; 9 bases are shared with TRBD1. After removal of 1 base from V and 3 bases from J, the junction contained 2 bases not matched to a gene. Germline CDR1 is SGHRS and CDR2 is YFSETQ. The CDR3 is 14 residues long. The DNA for the CDR3 is TGCGCCAGCAGCTTGACGACAGGGGGCTACGAGCAGTACTTC. Its protein product is CASSLTTGGYEQYF.

CDR3 loop: CASSVLAGGSYNEQFF. DNA of the CDR3: TGTGCCAGCAGTGTCTTAGCGGGGGGCTCCTACAATGAGCAGTTCTTC. V is TRBV6-4 and J is TRBJ2-1, with 10 bases aligning to TRBD2. Germline V gene lookup returns CDR1 MRHNA and CDR2 SNTAGT. CDR3 length: 16 amino acids. After removal of 4 bases from V and 0 bases from J, the junction contained 3 bases not matched to a gene.

Here the CDR3 DNA reads TGTGCCAGCAGCCACGATAGAGGGCTAGCGGAGGACAATGAGCAGTTCTTC. Translation: CASSHDRGLAEDNEQFF. The V and J genes are TRBV13 and TRBJ2-1, with 7 nucleotides matching TRBD2. V gave up 5 bases and J gave up 5 bases; unmatched junction bases: 15. The V gene's germline CDR1 is PRHDT and CDR2 FYEKMQ (reference sequence). The CDR3 is 17 amino acids.

The V and J genes are TRBV5-1 and TRBJ1-2, with D possibly matching TRBD1 (5 bases). The V end was cut by 8 bases, the J end by 4 bases, with 21 bases between. The CDR3 is made up of 15 amino acids. Germline V lookup: CDR1 SGHRS, CDR2 YFSETQ. Here the CDR3 DNA reads TGCGCCAGTTCGCCCGGGGGGAACGAGATCTATGGCTACACCTTC. The encoded protein is CASSPGGNEIYGYTF.

This clone turned up a few times. This chain links TRBV29-1 with TRBJ2-7, with D maybe TRBD2 (6 bases). Per the germline V gene, CDR1 is SQVTM and CDR2 is ANQGSEA. V lost 6 bases and J 4 bases, leaving 16 bases between the germline ends. The CDR3 is 13 amino acids. CDR3 sequence reads: CSVVGSSAYEQYF. The CDR3 DNA follows: TGCAGCGTGGTGGGTTCTAGCGCGTACGAGCAGTACTTC.

The J gene is TRBJ2-5, the V gene TRBV5-6; D not resolved. The CDR3 is 12 amino acids. The V and J ends lost 3 bases and 3 bases respectively, with 6 bases between them. CDR1 is SGHDT and CDR2 is YYEEEE in the germline V gene. The chain's CDR3 is CASSSPKETQYF. CDR3 coding DNA: TGTGCCAGCAGCTCCCCAAAAGAGACCCAGTACTTC.

This clone was detected a few times. The rearrangement joins TRBV21-1 to TRBJ2-1; TRBD2, the table's D call, lacks a check against the DNA. TRBV21-1 is labeled a pseudogene. This CDR3 spans 21 amino acids. The DNA for the CDR3 is TGTGCCAGCAGCAACCTTCGGCCGGGACTAGCGGGAGAATGGTCCTACAATGAGCAGTTCTTC. This encodes CASSNLRPGLAGEWSYNEQFF.

The gene calls are TRBV5-6 and TRBJ2-7; the D gene is possibly TRBD1 (6 bases). The CDR3 sequence is 14 residues long. Trimming removed 2 bases at V and 3 bases at J, with 12 bases between. Germline V lookup: CDR1 SGHDT, CDR2 YYEEEE. The CDR3 region has the DNA TGTGCCAGCAGCTTCGGGACGACAGGCTACGAGCAGTACTTC. Translated, it gives CASSFGTTGYEQYF.

The rearrangement uses TRBV4-3 and TRBJ2-1; 10 bases agree with TRBD1. This CDR3 spans 14 amino acids. Trimming took 3 bases from V and 10 from J; bases not matched to a gene: 6. Germline assignment: CDR1 LGHNA and CDR2 YSLEER. DNA of the CDR3: TGCGCCAGCAGCCAGAGACAGGGGGCGGACGAGCAGTTCTTC. Protein product: CASSQRQGADEQFF.

The chain employs TRBV11-2 and TRBJ2-7; D unresolved. V was shortened by 3 bases and J by 0 bases, with 15 bases between the two germline ends. CDR1 is SGHAT, CDR2 FQNNGV, per germline. The CDR3 covers 16 residues. CDR3 loop: CASSLPLNRVSYEQYF. The CDR3 bases are TGTGCCAGCAGCTTGCCCCTCAACAGAGTCTCCTACGAGCAGTACTTC.

This rearrangement joins TRBV7-3 to TRBJ1-6, with 7 bases aligning to TRBD1. Germline CDR1 reads SGHTA; CDR2 reads FQGTGA. The V gene end was trimmed by 6 bases and the J gene end by 7 bases; junction bases not matched to a gene: 6. The CDR3 runs 14 residues. The CDR3: CASSLGTDNSPLHF. As DNA, the CDR3 is TGTGCCAGCAGTCTCGGGACAGACAATTCACCCCTCCACTTT.